This TCR beta chain emerged from a study of shared T cell receptors in the human thymus. TCRdb's table, derived via immunoSEQ multiplex PCR, lists solely in-frame clones and lacks some. The sample carries some 700,000 clones, 70% to 90% recorded once. Per the germline V gene, CDR1 is SGHTA and CDR2 is FQGNSA. The CDR3 sequence is 16 residues long. V lost 5 bases, J lost 5 bases, and 16 bases lay in between. These sequences were also reported in another study, on human thymus T cells. Per that study: The donors were infants in Finland with congenital heart defects, otherwise immunologically healthy. The source of the thymus tissue was resections taken during corrective heart surgery. Within thymic and blood repertoires, V and J gene usage appeared to be biased. In unrelated individuals, thymic repertoires overlapped highly, according to related research.

Sequencing was carried out using thymocytes. The sequence was obtained from a girl under three years old with a congenital heart defect. The chain couples TRBV7-2 to TRBJ1-6; no reliable D call. This CDR3 is CASSIEWAAHNSPLHF. The CDR3 DNA sequence: TGTGCCAGCAGCATCGAGTGGGCAGCCCATAATTCACCCCTCCACTTT.